The 17 T cell receptor beta chains below come from one sample, sequenced in a study of molecular identifiers for immune sequencing clone quantification. TCRdb itself ran the PCR reads through MiXCR, one entry per CDR3 protein. This sample has some 320,000 distinct CDR3 sequences, with roughly 23% found just once. Source material: naive CD8+ T cells from blood, with Jurkat cell RNA spiked in. The subset is: FACS-sorted CD8+CD4-CCR7+CD45RA+ naive T cells. These receptors originate from a human donor in good health. Some libraries in this study had Jurkat cell RNA spiked in.

The sample holds one count of this clonotype. The CDR3 end shows no conserved phenylalanine or tryptophan, and so a read error is likely. This chain uses TRBV5-3 with TRBJ1-1; unclear D gene. TRBV5-3 carries the ORF label, with uncertain function. The CDR3 totals 12 residues. The CDR3, as DNA: TGTGCCAGCAGCTTGCTGAACACTGAAGCTTTCTTA. It encodes CASSLLNTEAFL.

This clonotype has ten or more counts. The chain employs TRBV25-1 and TRBJ2-3, with 12 nucleotides matching TRBD1. With V trimmed by 1 base and J by 6 bases, 11 bases remained unmatched. Germline lookup yields CDR1 MGHDK and CDR2 SYGVNS. The CDR3 totals 18 residues. The CDR3 loop is CASSELPGQGASADTQYF. The CDR3 coding sequence is TGTGCCAGCAGTGAATTACCGGGACAGGGGGCATCGGCGGATACGCAGTATTTT.

Notes on this clonotype: A clone one base away is much larger, so this may be a read error. This sequence joins TRBV2 and TRBJ1-2, with TRBD1 matching 7 bases. This CDR3 comprises 15 residues. CDR1 SNHLY and CDR2 FYNNEI come from the germline V gene. In DNA, the CDR3 is TGTGCCAACAGTGGTGAGGGGGCGACCCTCTATGGCTACACCTTC. It yields the protein CANSGEGATLYGYTF.

A word on this clonotype: A single base separates this from a much larger clone, so it may be a read error. The chain links TRBV19 to TRBJ1-1; D is unresolved. This CDR3 contains 13 residues. Looked up from germline, CDR1 is LNHDA and CDR2 is SQIVND (reference sequence). The CDR3 region is CASSSRENTEALF. CDR3 in DNA: TGTGCCAGTAGTTCCCGGGAGAACACTGAAGCTCTCTTT.

A few counts support this clonotype. The V call is TRBV9, the J call TRBJ2-5, with TRBD2 identical over 8 bases. Germline CDR1 reads SGDLS; CDR2 reads YYNGEE. Trimming at V came to 3 bases and at J to 1 base, leaving 5 bases not matched to a gene. The CDR3 spans 15 residues. CDR3 sequence: CASSGERGPQETQYF. The CDR3 DNA follows: TGTGCCAGCAGCGGAGAGCGGGGGCCCCAAGAGACCCAGTACTTC.

This clonotype was counted many times. The rearrangement uses TRBV7-2 and TRBJ2-5; D not certain. The CDR3 loop spans 14 amino acids. V shed 4 bases and J shed 5 bases, with 14 bases lying between them. The V gene's germline CDR1 is SGHTA and CDR2 FQGNSA. In DNA form, the CDR3 reads TGTGCCAGCAGCTCCCCGAACGGTCTGGAGACCCAGTACTTC. This encodes CASSSPNGLETQYF. The complete variable domain, with remaining parts taken from reference TRBV7-2 and TRBJ2-5, reads GAGVSQSPSNKVTEKGKDVELRCDPISGHTALYWYRQSLGQGLEFLIYFQGNSAPDKSGLPSDRFSAERTGGSVSTLTIQRTQQEDSAVYLCASSSPNGLETQYFGPGTRLLVL.

This clonotype was counted at least ten times. The rearrangement joins TRBV27 to TRBJ2-7, with TRBD2 identical over 7 bases. Germline V lookup: CDR1 MNHEY, CDR2 SMNVEV (reference sequence). This CDR3 has 13 amino acids. V shed 3 bases, J shed 6 bases, and the junction held 5 bases outside the gene matches. CDR3 in DNA: TGTGCCAGCAGTTTGCAGGGAGGGTCCGAGCAGTACTTC. Encoded protein: CASSLQGGSEQYF.

This clonotype was picked up a small number of times. J is TRBJ2-7 and V is TRBV6-2 or TRBV6-3; 11 nucleotides agree with TRBD2. The V gene end was trimmed by 6 bases and the J gene end by 3 bases; junction bases not matched to a gene: 7. CDR1 is MNHEY and CDR2 is SVGEGT in the germline V gene. The CDR3 contains 15 residues. The CDR3 DNA reads as TGTGCCAGCAGAGTGGGACTAGCGGCAAACTACGAGCAGTACTTC. It is translated as CASRVGLAANYEQYF.

This clonotype was counted ten times or more. V usage is TRBV4-2 and J usage is TRBJ2-3, with TRBD2 matching 14 bases. Germline V gives CDR1 LGHNA, CDR2 YNFKEQ. After removal of 0 bases from V and 6 bases from J, the junction contained 8 bases not matched to a gene. This CDR3 is built from 18 residues. CDR3 sequence: CASSQDSGLAGVRDTQYF. DNA of the CDR3: TGTGCCAGCAGCCAAGATTCGGGACTAGCGGGAGTTAGGGATACGCAGTATTTT.

With respect to this clonotype: This may arise from a read error, as a much more abundant clone is one base away. The V gene is TRBV15, the J gene TRBJ1-5, with D hard to call. Germline lookup yields CDR1 LNHNV and CDR2 YYDKDF (reference sequence). CDR3 length equals 15 residues. The CDR3 region is CATSRDLGMNQPRHF. In DNA form, the CDR3 reads TGTGCCACCAGCAGAGATCTCGGCATGAATCAGCCCCGGCATTTT.

In this sample, this clonotype turned up many times. This chain links TRBV4-2 with TRBJ2-7, with 10 bases identical to TRBD1. The ends lost 6 bases at V and 2 bases at J; junction bases unmatched: 7. The germline V gene encodes CDR1 LGHNA and CDR2 YNFKEQ. The CDR3 is 15 amino acids. CDR3 in DNA: TGTGCCAGCAGTCCATCCGGGACAGGGGCCTACGAGCAGTACTTC. Its protein is CASSPSGTGAYEQYF.

This clonotype was counted ten times or more. The V and J genes are TRBV29-1 and TRBJ2-7, with D possibly matching TRBD2 (5 bases). The CDR3 contains 11 residues. Trimming removed 6 bases at V and 3 bases at J, with 9 bases between. The V gene's germline CDR1 is SQVTM and CDR2 ANQGSEA. The CDR3 reads CSVHGDYEQYF. The CDR3 DNA reads TGCAGCGTCCACGGGGACTACGAGCAGTACTTC.

The table lists this clonotype with a few counts. V and J are TRBV6-2 or TRBV6-3 and TRBJ1-1; D gene uncertain. CDR3 length: 16 residues. From germline, CDR1 is MNHEY and CDR2 SVGEGT. The V end lost 0 bases, the J end lost 1 base, and 12 bases lay between the germline ends. The CDR3 loop is CASSYSILGRNTEAFF. DNA for the CDR3: TGTGCCAGCAGTTACTCGATTCTCGGCAGGAACACTGAAGCTTTCTTT.

With respect to this clonotype: A much bigger clone sits one base away, suggesting this may be a read error. The rearrangement joins TRBV7-6 to TRBJ2-3; D is possibly TRBD2 (6 bases). Germline CDR1 reads SGHVS; CDR2 reads FNYEAQ. V was cut by 4 bases and J by 5 bases, with 13 bases left in between. This CDR3 is built from 14 residues. CDR3 residues: CASSSSEGLDTQYF. The CDR3 nucleotides read TGTGCCAGCAGCTCTTCGGAGGGGTTAGATACGCAGTATTTT.

This clonotype was seen ten or more times. The chain employs TRBV12-3 or TRBV12-4 and TRBJ1-1; D may be TRBD1 (5 bases). The CDR3 totals 14 residues. V was clipped by 3 bases and J by 5 bases, with 13 bases between them. The CDR3 nucleotides read TGTGCCAGCAGTTTTTACGCAGGGTCTACTGAAGCTTTCTTT. Its translation is CASSFYAGSTEAFF.

Notes on this clonotype: The junction departs from the called germline gene at one end, perhaps through a read error. This sequence joins TRBV6-5 and TRBJ2-7; possible D gene TRBD1, 6 bases. Germline V gene sequence: CDR1 MNHEY, CDR2 SVGAGI. The CDR3 is 15 amino acids. CDR3 bases: TGTGCCAGCAATTCCCAGGGGAACCCGGCCTACGAGCAGCACTTC. This codes for CASNSQGNPAYEQHF.

This clonotype was observed at least ten times. V is TRBV9 and J is TRBJ2-2, with TRBD2 identical over 10 bases. The CDR3 runs 14 residues. The V gene end was trimmed by 2 bases and the J gene end by 5 bases; junction bases not matched to a gene: 0. From germline, CDR1 is SGDLS and CDR2 YYNGEE. This chain's CDR3 is CASSVGLATGELFF. CDR3 coding DNA: TGTGCCAGCAGCGTGGGACTAGCGACCGGGGAGCTGTTTTTT.